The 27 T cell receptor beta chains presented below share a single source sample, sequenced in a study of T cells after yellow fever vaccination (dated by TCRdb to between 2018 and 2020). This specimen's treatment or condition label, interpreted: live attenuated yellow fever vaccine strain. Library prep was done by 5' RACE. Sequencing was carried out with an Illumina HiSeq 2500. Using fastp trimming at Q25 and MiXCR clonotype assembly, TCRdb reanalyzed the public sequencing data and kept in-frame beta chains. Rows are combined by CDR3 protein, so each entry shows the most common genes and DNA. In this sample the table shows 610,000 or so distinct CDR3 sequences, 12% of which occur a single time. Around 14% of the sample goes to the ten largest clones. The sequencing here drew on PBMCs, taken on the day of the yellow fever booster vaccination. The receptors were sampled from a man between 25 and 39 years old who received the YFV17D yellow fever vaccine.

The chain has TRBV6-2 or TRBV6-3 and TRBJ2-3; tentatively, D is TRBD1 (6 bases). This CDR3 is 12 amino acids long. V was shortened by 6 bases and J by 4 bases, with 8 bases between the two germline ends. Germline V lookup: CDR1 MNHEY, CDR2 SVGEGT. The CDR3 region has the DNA TGTGCCAGCAGGGACAGCTCAGATACGCAGTATTTT. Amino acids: CASRDSSDTQYF.

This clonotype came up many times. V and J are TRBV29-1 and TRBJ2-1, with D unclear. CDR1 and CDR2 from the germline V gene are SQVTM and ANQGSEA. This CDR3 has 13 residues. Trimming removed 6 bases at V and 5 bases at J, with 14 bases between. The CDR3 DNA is TGCAGCGTCGGCGTCACAATGAACAATGAGCAGTTCTTC. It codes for CSVGVTMNNEQFF.

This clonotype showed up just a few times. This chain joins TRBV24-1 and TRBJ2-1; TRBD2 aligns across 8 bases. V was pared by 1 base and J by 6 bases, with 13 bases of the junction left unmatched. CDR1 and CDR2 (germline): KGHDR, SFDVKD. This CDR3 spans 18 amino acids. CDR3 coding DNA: TGTGCCACCAGTGATTTTCCCGTCCCGGGAGGGCGTTGCAATGAGCAGTTCTTC. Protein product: CATSDFPVPGGRCNEQFF.

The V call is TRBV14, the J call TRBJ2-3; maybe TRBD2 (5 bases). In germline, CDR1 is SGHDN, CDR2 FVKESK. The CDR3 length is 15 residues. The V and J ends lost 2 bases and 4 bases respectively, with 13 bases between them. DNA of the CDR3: TGTGCCAGCAGCCAAACTGGACGGGGAGCAGATACGCAGTATTTT. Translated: CASSQTGRGADTQYF.

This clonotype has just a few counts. CDR3 nucleotide sequence: TGTGCCAGCAGTATGGGCAGGGCGTACGCAGATACGCAGTATTTT. As protein: CASSMGRAYADTQYF. The chain employs TRBV6-1 and TRBJ2-3, with a weak D call TRBD1 (5 bases). V shed 5 bases and J shed 4 bases, with 16 bases lying between them. Germline V gene lookup returns CDR1 MNHNS and CDR2 SASEGT. The CDR3 is 15 amino acids.

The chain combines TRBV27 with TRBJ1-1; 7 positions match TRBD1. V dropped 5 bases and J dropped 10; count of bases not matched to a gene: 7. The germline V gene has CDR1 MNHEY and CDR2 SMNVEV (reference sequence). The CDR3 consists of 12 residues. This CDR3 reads CASSIQGGRAFF. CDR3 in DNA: TGTGCCAGCAGTATCCAGGGGGGACGAGCTTTCTTT.

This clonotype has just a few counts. CDR3 protein: CASSFDQQGPGSYNEQFF. Here the CDR3 DNA reads TGTGCCAGCAGCTTCGACCAACAAGGCCCCGGCTCCTACAATGAGCAGTTCTTC. This rearrangement joins TRBV7-6 to TRBJ2-1; no firm D call. Germline CDR1 SGHVS, CDR2 FNYEAQ. The CDR3 sequence is 18 residues long. With 3 bases removed from V and 0 bases from J, the gap between germline ends came to 18 bases.

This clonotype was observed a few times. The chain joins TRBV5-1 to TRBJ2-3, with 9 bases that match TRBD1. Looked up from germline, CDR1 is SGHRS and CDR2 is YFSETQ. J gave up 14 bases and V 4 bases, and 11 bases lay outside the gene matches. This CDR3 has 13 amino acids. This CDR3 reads CASSITGGHERYF. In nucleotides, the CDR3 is TGCGCCAGCAGCATCACAGGGGGCCATGAGCGGTATTTT.

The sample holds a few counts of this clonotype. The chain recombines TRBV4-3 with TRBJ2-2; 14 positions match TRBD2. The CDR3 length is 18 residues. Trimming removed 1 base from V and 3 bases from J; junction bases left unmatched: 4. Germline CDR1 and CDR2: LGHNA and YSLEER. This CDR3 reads CASSQGLAGGLDTGELFF. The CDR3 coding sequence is TGCGCCAGCAGCCAAGGACTAGCGGGAGGGCTTGACACCGGGGAGCTGTTTTTT.

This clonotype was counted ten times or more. CDR3 nucleotide sequence: TGTGCCAGCTCACGAGGGGGCGGGAGAAACACTGAAGCTTTCTTT. Translating it yields CASSRGGGRNTEAFF. The gene calls are TRBV18 and TRBJ1-1, with 7 bases fitting TRBD1. The CDR3 totals 15 residues. Germline assignment: CDR1 KGHSH and CDR2 LQKENI. V lost 4 bases, J lost 2 bases, and 7 bases stayed unmatched.

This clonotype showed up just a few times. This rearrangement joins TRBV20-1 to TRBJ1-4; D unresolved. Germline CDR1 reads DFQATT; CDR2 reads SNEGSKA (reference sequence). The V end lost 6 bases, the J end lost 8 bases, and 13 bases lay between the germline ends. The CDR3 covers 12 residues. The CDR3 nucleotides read TGCAGTGCAGCTCAAACTGGGGAAAAACTGTTTTTT. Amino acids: CSAAQTGEKLFF.

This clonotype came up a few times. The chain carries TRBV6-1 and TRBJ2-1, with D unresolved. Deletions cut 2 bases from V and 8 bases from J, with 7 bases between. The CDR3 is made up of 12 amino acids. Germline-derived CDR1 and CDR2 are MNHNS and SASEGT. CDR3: CASSETGDEQFF. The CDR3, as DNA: TGTGCCAGCAGTGAAACTGGTGATGAGCAGTTCTTC.

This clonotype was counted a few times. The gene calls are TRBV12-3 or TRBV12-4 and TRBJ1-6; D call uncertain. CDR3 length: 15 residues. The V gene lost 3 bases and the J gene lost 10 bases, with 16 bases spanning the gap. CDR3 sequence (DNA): TGTGCCAGCAGTTTTCCACCAAAAACTGGATCACCCCTCCACTTT. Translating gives CASSFPPKTGSPLHF.

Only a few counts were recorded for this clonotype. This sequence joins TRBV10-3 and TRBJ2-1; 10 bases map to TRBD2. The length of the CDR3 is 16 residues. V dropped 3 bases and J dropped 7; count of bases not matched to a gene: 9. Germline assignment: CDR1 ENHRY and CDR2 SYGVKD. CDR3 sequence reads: CAISDAGTSVSNEQFF. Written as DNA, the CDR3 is TGTGCCATCAGTGATGCCGGGACTAGCGTTTCAAATGAGCAGTTCTTC.

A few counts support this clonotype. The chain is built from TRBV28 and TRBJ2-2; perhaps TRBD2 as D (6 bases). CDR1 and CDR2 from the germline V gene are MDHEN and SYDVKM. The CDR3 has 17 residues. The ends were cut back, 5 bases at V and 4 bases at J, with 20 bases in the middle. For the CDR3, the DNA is TGTGCCAGCAGTCGCCTATCAATTAGCGGACCCACCGGGGAGCTGTTTTTT. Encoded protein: CASSRLSISGPTGELFF.

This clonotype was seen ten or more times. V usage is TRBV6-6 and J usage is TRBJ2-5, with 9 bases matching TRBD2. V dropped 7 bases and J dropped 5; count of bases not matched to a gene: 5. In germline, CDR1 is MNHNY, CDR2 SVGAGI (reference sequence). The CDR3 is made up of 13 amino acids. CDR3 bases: TGTGCCAGCACCCCTAGCGGGGAGGAGACCCAGTACTTC. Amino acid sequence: CASTPSGEETQYF.

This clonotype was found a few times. The CDR3 reads CPADTYTGELFF. CDR3 nucleotide sequence: TGTCCCGCGGACACGTACACCGGGGAGCTGTTTTTT. This sequence joins TRBV28 and TRBJ2-2, with a weak D call TRBD1 (5 bases). Germline-derived CDR1 and CDR2 are MDHEN and SYDVKM. This CDR3 is 12 amino acids long. Variable domain in full (rest from reference TRBV28 and TRBJ2-2): DVKVTQSSRYLVKRTGEKVFLECVQDMDHENMFWYRQDPGLGLRLIYFSYDVKMKEKGDIPEGYSVSREKKERFSLILESASTNQTSMYLCPADTYTGELFFGEGSRLTVL.

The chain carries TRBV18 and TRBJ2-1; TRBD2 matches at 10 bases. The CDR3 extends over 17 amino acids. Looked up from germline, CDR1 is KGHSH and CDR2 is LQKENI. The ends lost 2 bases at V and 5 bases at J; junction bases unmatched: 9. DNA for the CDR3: TGTGCCAGCTCACCAATTCAGACTAGCGGGTTCAACAATGAGCAGTTCTTC. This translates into CASSPIQTSGFNNEQFF.

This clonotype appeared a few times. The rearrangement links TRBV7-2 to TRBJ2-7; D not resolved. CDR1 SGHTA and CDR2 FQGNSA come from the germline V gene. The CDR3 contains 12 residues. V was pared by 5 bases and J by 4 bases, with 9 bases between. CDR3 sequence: CASSPEFYEQYF. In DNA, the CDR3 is TGTGCCAGCAGCCCGGAATTTTACGAGCAGTACTTC.

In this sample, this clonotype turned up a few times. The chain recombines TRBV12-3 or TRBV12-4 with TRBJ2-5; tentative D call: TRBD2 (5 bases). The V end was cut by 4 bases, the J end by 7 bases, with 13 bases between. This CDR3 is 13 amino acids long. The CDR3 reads CASSYELEVTQYF. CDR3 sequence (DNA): TGTGCCAGCAGTTACGAGTTGGAGGTGACCCAGTACTTC.

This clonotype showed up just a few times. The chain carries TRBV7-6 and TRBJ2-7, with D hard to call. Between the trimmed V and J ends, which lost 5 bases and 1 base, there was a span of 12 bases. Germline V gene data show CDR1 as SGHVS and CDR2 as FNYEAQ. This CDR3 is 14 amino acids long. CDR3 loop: CASSRLDGSYEQYF. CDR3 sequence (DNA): TGTGCCAGCAGCCGACTGGACGGATCCTACGAGCAGTACTTC.

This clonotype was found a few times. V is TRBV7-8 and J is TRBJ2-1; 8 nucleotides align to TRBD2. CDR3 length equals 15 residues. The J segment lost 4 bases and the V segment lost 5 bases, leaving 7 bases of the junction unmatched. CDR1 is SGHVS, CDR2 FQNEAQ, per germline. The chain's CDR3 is CASSRTSQLYNEQFF. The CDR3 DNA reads TGTGCCAGCAGCCGGACTAGCCAACTTTACAATGAGCAGTTCTTC.

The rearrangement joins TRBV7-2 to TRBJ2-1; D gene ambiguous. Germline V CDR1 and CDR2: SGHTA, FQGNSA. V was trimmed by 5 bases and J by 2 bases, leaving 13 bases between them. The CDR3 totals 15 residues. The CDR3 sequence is CASSPTPGPYNEQFF. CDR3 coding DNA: TGTGCCAGCAGCCCGACTCCGGGCCCCTACAATGAGCAGTTCTTC.

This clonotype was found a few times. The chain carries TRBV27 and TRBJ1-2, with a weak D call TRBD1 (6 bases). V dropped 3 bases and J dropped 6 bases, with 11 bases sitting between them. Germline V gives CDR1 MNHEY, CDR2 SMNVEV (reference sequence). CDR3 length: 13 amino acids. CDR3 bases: TGTGCCAGCAGTTTTACAGGGATTGATGGCTACACCTTC. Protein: CASSFTGIDGYTF.

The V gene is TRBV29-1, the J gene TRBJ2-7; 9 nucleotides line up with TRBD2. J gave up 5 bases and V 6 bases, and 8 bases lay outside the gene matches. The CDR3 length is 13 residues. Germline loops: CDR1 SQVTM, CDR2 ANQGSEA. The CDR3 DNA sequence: TGCAGCGTGCTGGGACTAGCTGTCCACGAGCAGTACTTC. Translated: CSVLGLAVHEQYF.

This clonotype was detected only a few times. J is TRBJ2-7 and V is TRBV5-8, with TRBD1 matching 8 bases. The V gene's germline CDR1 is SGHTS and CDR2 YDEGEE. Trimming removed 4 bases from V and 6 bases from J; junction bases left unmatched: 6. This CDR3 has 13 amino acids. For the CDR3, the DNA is TGTGCCAGCAGCATAACAGGGGGAGGCGAGCAGTACTTC. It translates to CASSITGGGEQYF.

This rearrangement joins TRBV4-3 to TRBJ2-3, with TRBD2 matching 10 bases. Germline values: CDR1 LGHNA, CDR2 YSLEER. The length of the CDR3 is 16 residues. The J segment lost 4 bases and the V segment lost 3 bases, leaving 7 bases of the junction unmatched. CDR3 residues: CASSHLAGERADTQYF. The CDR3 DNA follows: TGCGCCAGCAGCCACCTAGCGGGAGAAAGGGCAGATACGCAGTATTTT.